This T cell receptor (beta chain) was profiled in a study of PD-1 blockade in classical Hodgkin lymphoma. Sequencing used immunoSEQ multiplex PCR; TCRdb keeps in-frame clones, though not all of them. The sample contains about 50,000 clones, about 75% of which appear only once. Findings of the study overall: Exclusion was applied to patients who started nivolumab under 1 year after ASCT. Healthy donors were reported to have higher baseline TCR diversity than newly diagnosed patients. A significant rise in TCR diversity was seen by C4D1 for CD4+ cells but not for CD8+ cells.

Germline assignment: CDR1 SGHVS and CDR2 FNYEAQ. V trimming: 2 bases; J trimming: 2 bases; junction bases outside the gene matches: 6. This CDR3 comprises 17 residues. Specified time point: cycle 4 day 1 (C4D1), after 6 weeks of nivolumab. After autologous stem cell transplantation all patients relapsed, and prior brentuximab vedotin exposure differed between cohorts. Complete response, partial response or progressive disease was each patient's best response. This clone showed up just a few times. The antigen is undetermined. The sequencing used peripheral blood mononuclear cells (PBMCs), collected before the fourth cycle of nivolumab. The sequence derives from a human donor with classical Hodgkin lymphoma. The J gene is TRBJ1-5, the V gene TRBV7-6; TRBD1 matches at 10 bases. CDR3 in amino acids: CASSLPSTGGGNQPQHF. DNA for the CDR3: TGTGCCAGCAGCTTACCCTCGACAGGGGGCGGCAATCAGCCCCAGCATTTT. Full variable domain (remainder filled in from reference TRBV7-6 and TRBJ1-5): GAGVSQSPRYKVTKRGQDVALRCDPISGHVSLYWYRQALGQGPEFLTYFNYEAQQDKSGLPNDRFSAERPEGSISTLTIQRTEQRDSAMYRCASSLPSTGGGNQPQHFGDGTRLSIL.